This TCR beta chain is from a study of cytomegalovirus exposure and HLA in healthy donors. Study-wide results and limits: The majority of TCR sequences were rare, yet some public TCRs appeared in many donors. Within the approximately 120 validation repertoires, first-cohort TCR clusters tended to co-occur, according to a later analysis. According to reports, the classifier identified cytomegalovirus status with high specificity and sensitivity.

Worth noting for this clone: Its antigen is as yet unknown.

Looked up from germline, CDR1 is SEHNR and CDR2 is FQNEAQ (reference sequence). With 5 bases clipped from V and 8 bases from J, the junction kept 8 bases outside the gene matches. There are 14 residues in the CDR3. Using immunoSEQ multiplex PCR, the repertoire was profiled, and TCRdb retains in-frame clones only, with some absent. Among about 170,000 clones, approximately 86% were seen once, and the ten largest hold roughly 2.6%. V is TRBV7-9 and J is TRBJ1-2; 10 positions agree with TRBD1. The sequenced material came from PBMCs. This clonotype was sampled from a man aged 18 to 30 in good health and CMV-seropositive. Here the CDR3 DNA reads TGTGCCAGCAGCCCGGGGACAGGGGCGGGCGGCTACACCTTC. As protein: CASSPGTGAGGYTF.